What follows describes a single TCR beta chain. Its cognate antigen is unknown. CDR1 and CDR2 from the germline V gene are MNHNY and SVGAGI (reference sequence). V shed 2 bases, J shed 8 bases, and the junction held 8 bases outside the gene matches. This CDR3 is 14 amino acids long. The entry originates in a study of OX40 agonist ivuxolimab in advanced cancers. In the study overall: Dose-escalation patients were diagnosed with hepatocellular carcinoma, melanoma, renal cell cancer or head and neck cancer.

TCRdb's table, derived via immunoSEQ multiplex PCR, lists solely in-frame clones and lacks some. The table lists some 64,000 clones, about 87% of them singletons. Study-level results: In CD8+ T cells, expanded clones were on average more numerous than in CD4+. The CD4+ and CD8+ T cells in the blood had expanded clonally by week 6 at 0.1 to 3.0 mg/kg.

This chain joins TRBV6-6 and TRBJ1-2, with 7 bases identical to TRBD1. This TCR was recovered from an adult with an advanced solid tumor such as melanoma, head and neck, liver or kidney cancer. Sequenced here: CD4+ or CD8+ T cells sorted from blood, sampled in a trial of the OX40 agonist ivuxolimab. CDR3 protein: CASSYASGGEGYTF. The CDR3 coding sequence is TGTGCCAGCAGTTACGCCTCAGGGGGAGAGGGCTACACCTTC.